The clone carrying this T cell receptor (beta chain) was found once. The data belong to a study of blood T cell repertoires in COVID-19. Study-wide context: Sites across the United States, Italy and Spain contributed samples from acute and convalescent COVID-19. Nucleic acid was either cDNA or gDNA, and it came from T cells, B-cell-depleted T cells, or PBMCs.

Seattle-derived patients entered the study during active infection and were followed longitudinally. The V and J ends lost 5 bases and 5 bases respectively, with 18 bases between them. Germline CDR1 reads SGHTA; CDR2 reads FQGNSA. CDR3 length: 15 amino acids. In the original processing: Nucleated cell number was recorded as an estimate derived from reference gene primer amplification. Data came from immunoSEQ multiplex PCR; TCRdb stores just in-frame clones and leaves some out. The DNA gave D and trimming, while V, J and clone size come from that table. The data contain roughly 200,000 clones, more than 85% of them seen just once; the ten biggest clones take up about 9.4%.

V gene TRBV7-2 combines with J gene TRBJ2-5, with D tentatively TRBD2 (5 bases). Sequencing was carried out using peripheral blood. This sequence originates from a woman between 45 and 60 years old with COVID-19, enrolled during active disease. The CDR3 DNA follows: TGTGCCAGCAGCCGCCGTTTAGCTCGAGGGGAGACCCAGTACTTC. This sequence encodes CASSRRLARGETQYF.